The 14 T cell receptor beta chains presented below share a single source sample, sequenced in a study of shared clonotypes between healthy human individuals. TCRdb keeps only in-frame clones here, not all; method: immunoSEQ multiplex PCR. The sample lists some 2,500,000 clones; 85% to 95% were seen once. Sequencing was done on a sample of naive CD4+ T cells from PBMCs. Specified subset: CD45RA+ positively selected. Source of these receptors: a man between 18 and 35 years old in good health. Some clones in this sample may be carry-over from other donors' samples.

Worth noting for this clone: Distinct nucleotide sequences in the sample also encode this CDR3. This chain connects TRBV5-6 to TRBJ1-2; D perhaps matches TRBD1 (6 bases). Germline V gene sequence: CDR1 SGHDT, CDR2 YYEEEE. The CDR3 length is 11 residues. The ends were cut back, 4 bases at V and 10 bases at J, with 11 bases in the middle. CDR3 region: CASSVDRIYTF. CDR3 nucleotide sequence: TGTGCCAGCAGCGTAGACAGGATCTACACCTTC.

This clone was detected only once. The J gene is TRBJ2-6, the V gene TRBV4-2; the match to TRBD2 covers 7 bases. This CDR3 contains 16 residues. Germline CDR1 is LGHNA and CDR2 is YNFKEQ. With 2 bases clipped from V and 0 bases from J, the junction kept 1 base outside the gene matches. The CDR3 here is CASSQLADSGANVLTF. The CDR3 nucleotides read TGTGCCAGCAGCCAACTAGCGGACTCTGGGGCCAACGTCCTGACTTTC.

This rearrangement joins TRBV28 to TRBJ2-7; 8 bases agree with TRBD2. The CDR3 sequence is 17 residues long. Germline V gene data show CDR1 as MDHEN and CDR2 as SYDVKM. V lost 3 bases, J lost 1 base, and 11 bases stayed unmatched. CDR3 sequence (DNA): TGTGCCAGCAGTTTCCGGGGGGGCGGGAGTCCGTCCTACGAGCAGTACTTC. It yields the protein CASSFRGGGSPSYEQYF.

This CDR3 is CASSPFAVFSDTQYF. CDR3 DNA: TGTGCCAGCAGCCCTTTTGCAGTCTTTTCAGATACGCAGTATTTT. The chain links TRBV28 to TRBJ2-3; D ambiguous. CDR1 is MDHEN and CDR2 is SYDVKM in the germline V gene. This CDR3 has 15 residues. V lost 6 bases and J 4 bases, leaving 17 bases between the germline ends.

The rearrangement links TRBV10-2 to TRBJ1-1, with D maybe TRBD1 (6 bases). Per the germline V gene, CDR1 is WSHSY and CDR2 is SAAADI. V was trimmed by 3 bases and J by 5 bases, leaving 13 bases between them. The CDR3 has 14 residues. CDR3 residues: CASSDWWGRTEAFF. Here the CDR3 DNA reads TGCGCCAGCAGTGATTGGTGGGGGCGGACTGAAGCTTTCTTT.

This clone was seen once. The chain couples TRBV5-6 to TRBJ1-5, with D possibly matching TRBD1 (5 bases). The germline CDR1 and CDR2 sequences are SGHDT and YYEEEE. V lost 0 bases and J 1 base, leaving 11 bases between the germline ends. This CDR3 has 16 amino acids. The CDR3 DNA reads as TGTGCCAGCAGCTTGGCCCAGGGTAAAAGCAATCAGCCCCAGCATTTT. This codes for CASSLAQGKSNQPQHF.

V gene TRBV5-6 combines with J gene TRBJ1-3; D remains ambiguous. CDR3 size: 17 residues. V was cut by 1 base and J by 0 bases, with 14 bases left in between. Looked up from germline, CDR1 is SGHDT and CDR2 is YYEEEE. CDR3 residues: CASSLRKVFNSGNTIYF. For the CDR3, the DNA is TGTGCCAGCAGCTTGCGTAAGGTCTTCAACTCTGGAAACACCATATATTTT. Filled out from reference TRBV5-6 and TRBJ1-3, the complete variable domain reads DAGVTQSPTHLIKTRGQQVTLRCSPKSGHDTVSWYQQALGQGPQFIFQYYEEEERQRGNFPDRFSGHQFPNYSSELNVNALLLGDSALYLCASSLRKVFNSGNTIYFGEGSWLTVV.

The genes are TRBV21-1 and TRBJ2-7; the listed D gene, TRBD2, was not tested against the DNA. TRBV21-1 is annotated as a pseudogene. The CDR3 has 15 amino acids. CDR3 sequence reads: CASSSAGTPPYEQYF. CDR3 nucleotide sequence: TGTGCCAGCTCATCAGCGGGGACCCCCCCCTACGAGCAGTACTTC.

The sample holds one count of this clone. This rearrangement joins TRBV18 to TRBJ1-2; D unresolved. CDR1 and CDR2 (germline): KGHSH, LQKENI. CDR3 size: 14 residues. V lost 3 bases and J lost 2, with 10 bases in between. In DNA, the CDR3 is TGTGCCAGCTCACCGACGATGGGGAACTATGGCTACACCTTC. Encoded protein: CASSPTMGNYGYTF.

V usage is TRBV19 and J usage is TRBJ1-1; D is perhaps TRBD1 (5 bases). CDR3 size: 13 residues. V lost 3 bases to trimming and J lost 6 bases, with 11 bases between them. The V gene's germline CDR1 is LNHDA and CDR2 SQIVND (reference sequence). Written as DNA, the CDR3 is TGTGCCAGTAGTATTCGCGGGGACGCTGAAGCTTTCTTT. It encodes CASSIRGDAEAFF.

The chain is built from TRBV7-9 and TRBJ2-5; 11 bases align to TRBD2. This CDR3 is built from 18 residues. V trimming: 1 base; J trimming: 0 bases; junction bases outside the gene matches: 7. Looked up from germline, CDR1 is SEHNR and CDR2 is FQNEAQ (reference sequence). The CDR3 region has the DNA TGTGCCAGCAGCTTAGGACTAGCGGGGACGGGGTACCAAGAGACCCAGTACTTC. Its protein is CASSLGLAGTGYQETQYF.

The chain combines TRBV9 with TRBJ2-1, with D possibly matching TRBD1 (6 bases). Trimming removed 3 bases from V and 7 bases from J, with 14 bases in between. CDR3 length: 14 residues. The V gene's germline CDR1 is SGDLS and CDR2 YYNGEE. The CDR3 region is CASSGTVNPNEQFF. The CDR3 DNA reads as TGTGCCAGCAGCGGGACAGTCAACCCAAATGAGCAGTTCTTC.

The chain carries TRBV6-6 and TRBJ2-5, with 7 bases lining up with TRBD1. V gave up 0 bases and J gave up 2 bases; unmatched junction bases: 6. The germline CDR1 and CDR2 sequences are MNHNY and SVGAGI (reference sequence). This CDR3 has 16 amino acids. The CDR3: CASSYSGRGLQETQYF. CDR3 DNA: TGTGCCAGCAGTTACTCTGGTAGGGGGCTACAAGAGACCCAGTACTTC.

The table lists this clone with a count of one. The CDR3 loop reads CASSSGTSGSESEQFF. In DNA form, the CDR3 reads TGCGCCAGCAGCAGCGGGACTAGCGGGAGCGAGTCTGAGCAGTTCTTC. The chain uses TRBV5-1 and TRBJ2-1, with TRBD2 matching 14 bases. The germline V gene has CDR1 SGHRS and CDR2 YFSETQ. V was pared by 4 bases and J by 9 bases, with 9 bases of the junction left unmatched. The CDR3 is made up of 16 amino acids.